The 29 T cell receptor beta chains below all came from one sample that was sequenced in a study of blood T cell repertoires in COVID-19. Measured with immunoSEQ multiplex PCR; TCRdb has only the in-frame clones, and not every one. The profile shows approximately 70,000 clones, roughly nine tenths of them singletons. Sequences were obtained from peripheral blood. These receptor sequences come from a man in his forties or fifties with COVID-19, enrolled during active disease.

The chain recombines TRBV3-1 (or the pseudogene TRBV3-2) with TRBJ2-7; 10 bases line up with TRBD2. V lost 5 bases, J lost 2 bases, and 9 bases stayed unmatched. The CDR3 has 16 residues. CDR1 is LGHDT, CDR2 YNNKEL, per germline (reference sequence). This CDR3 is CASSGGLAGAPYEQYF. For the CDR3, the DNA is TGTGCCAGCAGCGGTGGGCTAGCGGGGGCCCCCTACGAGCAGTACTTC.

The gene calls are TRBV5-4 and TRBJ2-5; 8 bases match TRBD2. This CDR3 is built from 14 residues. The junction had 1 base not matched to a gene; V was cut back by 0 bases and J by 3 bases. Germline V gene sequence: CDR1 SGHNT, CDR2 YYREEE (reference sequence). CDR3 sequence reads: CASSLGLAKETQYF. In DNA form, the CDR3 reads TGTGCCAGCAGCTTGGGACTAGCGAAAGAGACCCAGTACTTC.

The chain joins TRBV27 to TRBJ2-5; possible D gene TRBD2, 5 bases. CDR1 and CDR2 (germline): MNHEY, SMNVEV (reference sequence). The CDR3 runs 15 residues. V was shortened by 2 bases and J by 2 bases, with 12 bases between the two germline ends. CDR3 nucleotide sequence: TGTGCCAGCAGTTTAAGAACGGGGTCTCAAGAGACCCAGTACTTC. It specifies CASSLRTGSQETQYF.

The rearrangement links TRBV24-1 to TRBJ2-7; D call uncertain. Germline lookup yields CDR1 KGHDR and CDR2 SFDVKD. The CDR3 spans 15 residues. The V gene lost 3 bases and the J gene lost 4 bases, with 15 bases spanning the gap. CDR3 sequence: CATSDHRSPTYEQYF. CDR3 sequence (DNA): TGTGCCACCAGTGATCACAGATCGCCTACTTACGAGCAGTACTTC.

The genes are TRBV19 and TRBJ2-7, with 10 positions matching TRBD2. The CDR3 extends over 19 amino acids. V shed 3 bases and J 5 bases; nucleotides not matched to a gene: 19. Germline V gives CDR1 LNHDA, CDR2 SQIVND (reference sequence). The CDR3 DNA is TGTGCCAGTAGTATCAGGGCTAGCGGGGGCCGGGCGGTTCGGGACGAGCAGTACTTC. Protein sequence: CASSIRASGGRAVRDEQYF. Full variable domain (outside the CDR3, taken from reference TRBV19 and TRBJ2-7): DGGITQSPKYLFRKEGQNVTLSCEQNLNHDAMYWYRQDPGQGLRLIYYSQIVNDFQKGDIAEGYSVSREKKESFPLTVTSAQKNPTAFYLCASSIRASGGRAVRDEQYFGPGTRLTVT.

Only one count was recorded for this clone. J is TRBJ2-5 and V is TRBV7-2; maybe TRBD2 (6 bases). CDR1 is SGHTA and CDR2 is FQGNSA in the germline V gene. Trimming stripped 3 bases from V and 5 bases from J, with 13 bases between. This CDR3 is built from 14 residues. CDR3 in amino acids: CASSLGGPWETQYF. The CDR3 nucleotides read TGTGCCAGCAGCTTGGGGGGACCCTGGGAGACCCAGTACTTC.

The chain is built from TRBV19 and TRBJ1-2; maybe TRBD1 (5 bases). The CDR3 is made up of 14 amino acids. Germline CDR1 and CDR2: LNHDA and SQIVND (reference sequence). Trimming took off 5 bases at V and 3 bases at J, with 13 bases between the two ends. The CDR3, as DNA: TGTGCCAGTAGTTATAGGCGGGGCGACTATGGCTACACCTTC. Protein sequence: CASSYRRGDYGYTF.

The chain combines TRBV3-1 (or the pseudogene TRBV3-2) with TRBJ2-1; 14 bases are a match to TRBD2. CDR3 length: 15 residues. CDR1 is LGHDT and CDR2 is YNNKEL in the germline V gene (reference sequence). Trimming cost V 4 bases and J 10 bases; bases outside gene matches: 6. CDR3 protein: CASSRRLAGGREQFF. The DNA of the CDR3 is TGTGCCAGCAGCCGTCGACTAGCGGGGGGGAGGGAGCAGTTCTTC.

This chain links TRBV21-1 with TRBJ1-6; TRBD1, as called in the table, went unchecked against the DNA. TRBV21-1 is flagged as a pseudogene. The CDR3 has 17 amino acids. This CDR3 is CASSSDRGLVDFSPLHF. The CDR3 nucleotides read TGTGCCAGCAGCAGCGACAGGGGGCTTGTTGATTTTTCACCCCTCCACTTT.

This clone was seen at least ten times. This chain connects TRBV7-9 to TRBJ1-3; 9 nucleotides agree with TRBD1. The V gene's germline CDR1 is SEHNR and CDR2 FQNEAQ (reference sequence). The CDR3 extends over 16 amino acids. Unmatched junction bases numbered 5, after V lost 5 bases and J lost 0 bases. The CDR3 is CASSPKDRGSGNTIYF. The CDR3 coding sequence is TGTGCCAGCAGCCCCAAGGACAGGGGCTCTGGAAACACCATATATTTT.

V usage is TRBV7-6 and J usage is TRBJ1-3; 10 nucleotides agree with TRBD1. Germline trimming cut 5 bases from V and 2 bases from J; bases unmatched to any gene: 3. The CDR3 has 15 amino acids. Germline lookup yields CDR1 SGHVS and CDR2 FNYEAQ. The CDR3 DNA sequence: TGTGCCAGCAGCCGCGGACAGGGGGCTGGAAACACCATATATTTT. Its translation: CASSRGQGAGNTIYF.

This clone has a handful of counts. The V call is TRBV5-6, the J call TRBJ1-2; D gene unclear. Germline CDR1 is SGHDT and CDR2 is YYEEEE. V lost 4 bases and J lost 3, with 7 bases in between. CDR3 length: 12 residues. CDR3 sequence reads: CASSPGDYGYTF. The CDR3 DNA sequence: TGTGCCAGCAGCCCCGGGGACTATGGCTACACCTTC.

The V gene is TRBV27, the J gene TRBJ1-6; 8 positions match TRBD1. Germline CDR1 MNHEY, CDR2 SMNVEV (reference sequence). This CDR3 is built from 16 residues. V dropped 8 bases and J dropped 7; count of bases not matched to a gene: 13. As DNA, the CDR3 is TGTGCCAGCTCCTCTCTGCAGGGGGCGCAAAATTCACCCCTCCACTTT. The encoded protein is CASSSLQGAQNSPLHF.

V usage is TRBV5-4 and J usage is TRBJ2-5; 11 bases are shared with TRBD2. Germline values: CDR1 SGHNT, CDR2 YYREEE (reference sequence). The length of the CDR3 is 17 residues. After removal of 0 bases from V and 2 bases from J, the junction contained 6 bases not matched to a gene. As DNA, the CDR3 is TGTGCCAGCAGCTTGGGGACTAGCGGGCCAGCACAAGAGACCCAGTACTTC. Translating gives CASSLGTSGPAQETQYF.

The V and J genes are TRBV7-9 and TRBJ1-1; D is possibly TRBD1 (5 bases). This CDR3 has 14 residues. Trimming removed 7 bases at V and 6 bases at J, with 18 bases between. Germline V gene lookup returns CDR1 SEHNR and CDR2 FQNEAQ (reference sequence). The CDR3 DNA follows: TGTGCCAGCACCCCGGACACGGCTGTTGCTGAAGCTTTCTTT. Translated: CASTPDTAVAEAFF.

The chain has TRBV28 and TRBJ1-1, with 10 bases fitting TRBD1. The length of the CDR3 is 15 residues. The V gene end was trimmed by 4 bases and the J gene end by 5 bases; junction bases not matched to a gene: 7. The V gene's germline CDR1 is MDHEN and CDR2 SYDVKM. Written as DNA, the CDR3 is TGTGCCAGCAGTTCTCCCGGACAGGGGGGGACTGAAGCTTTCTTT. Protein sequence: CASSSPGQGGTEAFF.

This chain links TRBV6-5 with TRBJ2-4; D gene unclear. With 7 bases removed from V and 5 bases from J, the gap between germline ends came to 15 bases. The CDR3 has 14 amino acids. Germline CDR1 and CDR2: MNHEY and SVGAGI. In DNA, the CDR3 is TGTGCCAGCACCCGGCGCGGAAATGAAAACATTCAGTACTTC. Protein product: CASTRRGNENIQYF.

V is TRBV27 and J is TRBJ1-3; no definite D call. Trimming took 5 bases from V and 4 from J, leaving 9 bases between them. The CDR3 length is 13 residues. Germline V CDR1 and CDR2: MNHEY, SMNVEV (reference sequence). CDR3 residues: CASSPSGGNTIYF. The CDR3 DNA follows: TGTGCCAGCAGTCCTTCGGGGGGAAACACCATATATTTT.

The CDR3 nucleotides read TGTGCCAGCTCACCACCCAGTCTGCAAGAGACCCAGTACTTC. This codes for CASSPPSLQETQYF. The chain combines TRBV18 with TRBJ2-5, with D hard to call. V lost 0 bases, J lost 2 bases, and 7 bases lay in between. The CDR3 has 14 residues. Germline-derived CDR1 and CDR2 are KGHSH and LQKENI.

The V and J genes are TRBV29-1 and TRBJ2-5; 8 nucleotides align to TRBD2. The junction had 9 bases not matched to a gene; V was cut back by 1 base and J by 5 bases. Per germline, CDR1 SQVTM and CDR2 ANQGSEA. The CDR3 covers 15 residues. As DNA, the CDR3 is TGCAGCGTTGAAGTTAGCGGGGTTGGTTCGGAGACCCAGTACTTC. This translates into CSVEVSGVGSETQYF.

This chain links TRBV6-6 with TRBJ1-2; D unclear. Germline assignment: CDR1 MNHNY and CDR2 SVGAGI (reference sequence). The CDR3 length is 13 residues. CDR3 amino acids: CATTEAANYGYTF. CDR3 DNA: TGTGCAACAACGGAGGCCGCTAACTATGGCTACACCTTC.

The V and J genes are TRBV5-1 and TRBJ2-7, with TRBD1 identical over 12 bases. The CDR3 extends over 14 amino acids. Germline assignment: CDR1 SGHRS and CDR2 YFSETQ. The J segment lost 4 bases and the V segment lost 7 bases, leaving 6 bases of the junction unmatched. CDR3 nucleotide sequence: TGCGCCAGCCGACGGGGACAGGGGGCTTACGAGCAGTACTTC. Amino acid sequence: CASRRGQGAYEQYF.

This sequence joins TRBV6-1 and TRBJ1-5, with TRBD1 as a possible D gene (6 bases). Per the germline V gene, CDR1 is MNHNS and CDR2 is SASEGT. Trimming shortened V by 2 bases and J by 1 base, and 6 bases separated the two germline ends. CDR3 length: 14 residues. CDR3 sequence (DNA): TGTGCCAGCAGTGAACAGGGGAGCAATCAGCCCCAGCATTTT. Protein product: CASSEQGSNQPQHF.

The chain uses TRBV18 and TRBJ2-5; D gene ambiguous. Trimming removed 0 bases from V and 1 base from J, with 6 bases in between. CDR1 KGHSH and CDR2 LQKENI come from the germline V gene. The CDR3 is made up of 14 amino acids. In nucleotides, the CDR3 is TGTGCCAGCTCACCACCGGGCAGCCAAGAGACCCAGTACTTC. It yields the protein CASSPPGSQETQYF.

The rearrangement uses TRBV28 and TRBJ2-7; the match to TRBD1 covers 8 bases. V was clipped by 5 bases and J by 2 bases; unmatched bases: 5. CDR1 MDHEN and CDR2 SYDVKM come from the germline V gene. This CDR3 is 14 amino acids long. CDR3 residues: CASSNTGGPYEQYF. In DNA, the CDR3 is TGTGCCAGCAGTAATACAGGGGGGCCCTACGAGCAGTACTTC.

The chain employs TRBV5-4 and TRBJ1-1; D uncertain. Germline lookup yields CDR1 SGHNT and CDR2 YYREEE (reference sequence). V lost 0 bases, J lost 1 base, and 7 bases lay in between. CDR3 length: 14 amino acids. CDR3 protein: CASSLESGNTEAFF. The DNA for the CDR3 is TGTGCCAGCAGCTTGGAGTCGGGGAACACTGAAGCTTTCTTT.

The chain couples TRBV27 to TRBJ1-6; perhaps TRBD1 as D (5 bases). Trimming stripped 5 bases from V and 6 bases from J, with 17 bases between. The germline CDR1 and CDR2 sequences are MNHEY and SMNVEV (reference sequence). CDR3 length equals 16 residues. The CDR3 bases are TGTGCCAGCAGTCCAATCATAACGGGGGGTAATTCACCCCTCCACTTT. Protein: CASSPIITGGNSPLHF.

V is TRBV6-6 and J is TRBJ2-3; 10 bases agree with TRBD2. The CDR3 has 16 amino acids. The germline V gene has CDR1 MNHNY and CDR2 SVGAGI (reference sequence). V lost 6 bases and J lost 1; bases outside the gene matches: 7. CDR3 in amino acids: CASRRTLAGGTDTQYF. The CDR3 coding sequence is TGTGCCAGCAGACGCACTCTAGCGGGGGGCACAGATACGCAGTATTTT.

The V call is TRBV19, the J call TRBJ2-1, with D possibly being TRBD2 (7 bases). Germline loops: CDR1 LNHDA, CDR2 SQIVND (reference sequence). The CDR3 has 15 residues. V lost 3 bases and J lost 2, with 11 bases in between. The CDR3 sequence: CASSITGGAYNEQFF. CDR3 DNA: TGTGCCAGTAGTATTACGGGGGGCGCCTACAATGAGCAGTTCTTC.